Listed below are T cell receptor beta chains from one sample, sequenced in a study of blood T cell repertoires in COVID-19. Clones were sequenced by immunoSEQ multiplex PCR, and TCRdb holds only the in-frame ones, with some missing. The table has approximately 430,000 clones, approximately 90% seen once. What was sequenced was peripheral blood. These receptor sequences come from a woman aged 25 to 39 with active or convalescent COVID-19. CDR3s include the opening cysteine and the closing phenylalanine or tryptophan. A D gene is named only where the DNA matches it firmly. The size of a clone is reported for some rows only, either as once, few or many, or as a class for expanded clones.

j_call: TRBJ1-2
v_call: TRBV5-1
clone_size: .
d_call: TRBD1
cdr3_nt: TGCGCCAGCAGCTTGGAGACGGGACAGGGTAACTATGGCTACACCTTC
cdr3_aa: CASSLETGQGNYGYTF

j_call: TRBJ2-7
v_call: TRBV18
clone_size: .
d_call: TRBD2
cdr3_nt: TGTGCCAGCTCACGACAGACTAGCGGGGACCTCTACGAGCAGTACTTC
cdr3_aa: CASSRQTSGDLYEQYF

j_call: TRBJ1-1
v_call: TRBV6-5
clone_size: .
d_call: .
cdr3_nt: TGTGCCAGCAGCCAGGCTCTGAACACTGAAGCTTTCTTT
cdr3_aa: CASSQALNTEAFF

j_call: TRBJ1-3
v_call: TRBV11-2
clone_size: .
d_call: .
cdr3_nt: TGTGCCAGCAGCTTAGGCGTCTCTGGAAACACCATATATTTT
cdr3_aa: CASSLGVSGNTIYF

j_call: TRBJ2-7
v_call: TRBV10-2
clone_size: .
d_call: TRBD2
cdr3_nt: TGCGCCAGCAGCTTAGTTTCGGGGGGGGCCTACGAGCAGTACTTC
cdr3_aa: CASSLVSGGAYEQYF

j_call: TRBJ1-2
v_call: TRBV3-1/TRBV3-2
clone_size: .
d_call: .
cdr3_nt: TGTGCCAGCAGCCAAGGGGAGACTGCGAACTATGGCTACACCTTC
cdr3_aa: CASSQGETANYGYTF

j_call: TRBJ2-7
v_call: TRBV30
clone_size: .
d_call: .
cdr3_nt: TGTGCCTGGGACACAGGGTCCGAGCAGTACTTC
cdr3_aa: CAWDTGSEQYF

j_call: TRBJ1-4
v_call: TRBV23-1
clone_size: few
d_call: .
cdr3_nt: TGCGCCAGCCATAAGGGGCCTGCTAATGAAAAACTGTTTTTT
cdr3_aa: CASHKGPANEKLFF

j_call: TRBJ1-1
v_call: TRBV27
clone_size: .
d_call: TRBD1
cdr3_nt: TGTGCCAGCAGTTTCCGACAGGGTAAGAACACTGAAGCTTTCTTT
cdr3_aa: CASSFRQGKNTEAFF

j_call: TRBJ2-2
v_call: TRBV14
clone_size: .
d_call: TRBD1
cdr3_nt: TGTGCCAGCAGCGAAGAGGGACAGGTGAACACCGGGGAGCTGTTTTTT
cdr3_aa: CASSEEGQVNTGELFF

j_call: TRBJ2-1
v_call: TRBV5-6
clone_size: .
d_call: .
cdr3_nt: TGTGCCAGCAGCTTGGCGAGCTACAATGAGCAGTTCTTC
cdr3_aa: CASSLASYNEQFF

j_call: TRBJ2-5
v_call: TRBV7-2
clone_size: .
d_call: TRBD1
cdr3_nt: TGTGCCAGCAGCCCGGGACAGGGGGAAGAGACCCAGTACTTC
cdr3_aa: CASSPGQGEETQYF

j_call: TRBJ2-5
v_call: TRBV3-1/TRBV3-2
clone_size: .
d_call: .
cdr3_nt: TGTGCCAGCAGCCAAGAGTACCGGAGGGCCCAGTACTTC
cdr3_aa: CASSQEYRRAQYF

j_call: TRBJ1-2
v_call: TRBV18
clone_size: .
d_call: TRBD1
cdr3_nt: TGTGCCAGCTCCCCCCGGACAGGGGGCGACTATGGCTACACCTTC
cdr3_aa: CASSPRTGGDYGYTF

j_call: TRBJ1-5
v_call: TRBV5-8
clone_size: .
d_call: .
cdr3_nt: TGTGCCAGCAGCTTAGACTATTACAATCAGCCCCAGCATTTT
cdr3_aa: CASSLDYYNQPQHF

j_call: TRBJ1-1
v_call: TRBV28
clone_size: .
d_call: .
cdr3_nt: TGTGCCAGCAGTATAATACAGATGAACACTGAAGCTTTCTTT
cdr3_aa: CASSIIQMNTEAFF

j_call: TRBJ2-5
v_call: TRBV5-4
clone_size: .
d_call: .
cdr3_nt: TGTGCCAGCAGCTTGTCTTGGGCCGGTGAGACCCAGTACTTC
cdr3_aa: CASSLSWAGETQYF

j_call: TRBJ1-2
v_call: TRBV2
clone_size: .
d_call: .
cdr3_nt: TGTGCCAGCAGTGATATGTGGGGCGGCTATGGCTACACCTTC
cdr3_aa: CASSDMWGGYGYTF

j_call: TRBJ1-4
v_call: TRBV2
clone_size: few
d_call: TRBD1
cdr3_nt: TGTGCCAGCAGTGCGGACAGGGGCCACCGGGGGGGTGAAAAACTGTTTTTT
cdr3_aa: CASSADRGHRGGEKLFF

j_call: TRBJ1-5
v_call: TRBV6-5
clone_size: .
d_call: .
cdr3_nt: TGTGCCGGGGGGACGGAGGGGAGCAATCAGCCCCAGCATTTT
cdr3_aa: CAGGTEGSNQPQHF

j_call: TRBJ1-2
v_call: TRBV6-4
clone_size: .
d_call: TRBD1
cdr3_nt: TGTGCCAGCAGTCCCGGCGCAGGGGGTGATGGCTACACCTTC
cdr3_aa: CASSPGAGGDGYTF

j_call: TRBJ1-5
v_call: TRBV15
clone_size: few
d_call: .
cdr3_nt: TGTGCCACCAGCAGAGATCCCGTCAGCAGGGAATATAGCAATCAGCCCCAGCATTTT
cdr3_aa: CATSRDPVSREYSNQPQHF

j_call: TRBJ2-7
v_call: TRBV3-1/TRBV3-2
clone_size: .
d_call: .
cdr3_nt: TGTGCCAGCAGCCAAGAAATGGACAGGGAGGGGTCCTACGAGCAGTACTTC
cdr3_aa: CASSQEMDREGSYEQYF

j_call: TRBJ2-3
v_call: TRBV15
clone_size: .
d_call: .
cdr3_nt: TGTGCCACCAGCAGCGAAATGGACAACACAGATACGCAGTATTTT
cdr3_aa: CATSSEMDNTDTQYF

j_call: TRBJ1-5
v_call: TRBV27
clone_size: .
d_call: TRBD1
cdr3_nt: TGTGCCAGCAGTCTTCTCGGACAGGGTAAAGGCCAGCCCCAGCATTTT
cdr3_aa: CASSLLGQGKGQPQHF

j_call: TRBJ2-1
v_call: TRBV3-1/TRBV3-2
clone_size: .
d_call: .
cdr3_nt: TGTGCCAGCAGCCAAGATCCGGGATCGAGGCAGTTCTTC
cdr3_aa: CASSQDPGSRQFF

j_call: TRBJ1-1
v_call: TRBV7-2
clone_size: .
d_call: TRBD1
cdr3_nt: TGTGCCAGCAGAGACAGGGGGAGGACTGAAGCTTTCTTT
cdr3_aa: CASRDRGRTEAFF

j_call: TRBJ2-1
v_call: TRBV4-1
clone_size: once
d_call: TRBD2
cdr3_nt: TGCGCCAGCAGCAAGCGGGAGGCGGCCGAGAATGAGCAGTTCTTC
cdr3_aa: CASSKREAAENEQFF

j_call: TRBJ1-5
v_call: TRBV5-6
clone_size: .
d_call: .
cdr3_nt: TGTGCCAGCAGCTTGGCTACGGACAGTAGCAATCAGCCCCAGCATTTT
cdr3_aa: CASSLATDSSNQPQHF

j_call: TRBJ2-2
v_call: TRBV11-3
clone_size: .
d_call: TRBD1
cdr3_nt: TGTGCCAGCAGCTTTGGATTAGGGACAGGGAACACCGGGGAGCTGTTTTTT
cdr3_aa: CASSFGLGTGNTGELFF

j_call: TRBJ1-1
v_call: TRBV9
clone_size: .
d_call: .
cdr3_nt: TGTGCCAGCAGCGTAGAGAGGGAAGTGGGCACTGAAGCTTTCTTT
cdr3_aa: CASSVEREVGTEAFF

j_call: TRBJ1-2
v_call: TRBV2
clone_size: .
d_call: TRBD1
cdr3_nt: TGTGCCAGCAGCGGGGACAGGGATAACTATGGCTACACCTTC
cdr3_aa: CASSGDRDNYGYTF